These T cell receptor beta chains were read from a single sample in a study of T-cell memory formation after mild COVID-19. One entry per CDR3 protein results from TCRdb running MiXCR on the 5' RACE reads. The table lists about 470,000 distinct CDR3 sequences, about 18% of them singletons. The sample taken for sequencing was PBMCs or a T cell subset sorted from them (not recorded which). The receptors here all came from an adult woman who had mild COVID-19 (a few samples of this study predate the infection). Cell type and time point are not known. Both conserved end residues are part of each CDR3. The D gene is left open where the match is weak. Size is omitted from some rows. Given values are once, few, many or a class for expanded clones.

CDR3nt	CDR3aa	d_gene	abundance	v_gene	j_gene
TGTGCCAGCCAGACCGACACCTACACCGGGGAGCTGTTTTTT	CASQTDTYTGELFF	NA	NA	TRBV19	TRBJ2-2
TGCAGCGTATCAACAAGAAATGGCTACACCTTC	CSVSTRNGYTF	NA	NA	TRBV29-1	TRBJ1-2
TGCGCCAGCAGCCAACCCGGGGGGACTACCACAGATACGCAGTATTTT	CASSQPGGTTTDTQYF	TRBD2	NA	TRBV4-1	TRBJ2-3
TGTGCCAGCAGCTTAGGGCGCAGTGAGCAGTTCTTC	CASSLGRSEQFF	NA	few	TRBV7-2	TRBJ2-1
TGTGCCACCAGTGACGCAGGGGCCAGGACAGATACGCAGTATTTT	CATSDAGARTDTQYF	NA	NA	TRBV24-1	TRBJ2-3
TGCGCCAGCAGCCCCGCCGGGACAGGGATTAACAATGAGCAGTTCTTC	CASSPAGTGINNEQFF	TRBD1	NA	TRBV4-1	TRBJ2-1
TGTGCCAGCAGCGTAGATCTCGACAACCCGAACACTGAAGCTTTCTTT	CASSVDLDNPNTEAFF	NA	few	TRBV9	TRBJ1-1
TGTGCCAGCAGCTTGACAGACATCGACAGCTCCTATAATTCACCCCTCCACTTT	CASSLTDIDSSYNSPLHF	NA	NA	TRBV7-8	TRBJ1-6
TGTGCCAGCAGTTCCGACACGAACACCGGGGAGCTGTTTTTT	CASSSDTNTGELFF	NA	few	TRBV9	TRBJ2-2
TGTGCCAGCAGCTATACTAGCGGGAGGTCTGGTGAGCAGTTCTTC	CASSYTSGRSGEQFF	TRBD2	few	TRBV5-4	TRBJ2-1
TGTGCCAGCAGCCACGGACTAGCGGGAGTGTCCGGGGAGCTGTTTTTT	CASSHGLAGVSGELFF	TRBD2	NA	TRBV4-2	TRBJ2-2
TGCGCCAGCACCTTACAGGGTTCAGATACGCAGTATTTT	CASTLQGSDTQYF	NA	few	TRBV5-1	TRBJ2-3